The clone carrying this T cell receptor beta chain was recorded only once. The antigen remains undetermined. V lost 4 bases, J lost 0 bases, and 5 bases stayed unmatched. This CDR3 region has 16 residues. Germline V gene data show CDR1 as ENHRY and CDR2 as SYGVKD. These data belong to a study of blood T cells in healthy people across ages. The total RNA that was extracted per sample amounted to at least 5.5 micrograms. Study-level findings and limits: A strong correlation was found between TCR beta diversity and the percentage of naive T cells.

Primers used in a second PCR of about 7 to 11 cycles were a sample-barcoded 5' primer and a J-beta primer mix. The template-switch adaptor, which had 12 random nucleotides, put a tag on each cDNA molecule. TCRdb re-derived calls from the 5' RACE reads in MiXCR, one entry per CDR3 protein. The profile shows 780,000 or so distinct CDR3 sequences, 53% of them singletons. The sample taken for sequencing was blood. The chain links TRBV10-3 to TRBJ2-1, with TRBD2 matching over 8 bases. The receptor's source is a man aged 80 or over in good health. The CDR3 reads CAISVTSASSYNEQFF. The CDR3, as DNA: TGTGCCATCAGTGTGACTAGCGCAAGCTCCTACAATGAGCAGTTCTTC.